Listed here are 29 T cell receptor beta chains from one sample, sequenced in a study of blood T cells in healthy people across ages. The authors ran a second PCR of 7 to 11 cycles using a sample-barcoded 5' primer and a J-beta primer mix. TCRdb passed the 5' RACE reads through MiXCR, listing each CDR3 protein once. The data contain roughly 900,000 distinct CDR3 sequences, roughly 26% of them singletons. Material for sequencing was blood. The receptors derive from a woman older than 75 in good health.

Ten or more counts support this clonotype. The CDR3 protein is CSARGQGARGSYNEQFF. The CDR3 bases are TGCAGTGCTAGGGGACAGGGGGCGCGGGGCTCCTACAATGAGCAGTTCTTC. J is TRBJ2-1 and V is TRBV20-1, with TRBD1 identical over 12 bases. Germline V gene lookup returns CDR1 DFQATT and CDR2 SNEGSKA (reference sequence). The CDR3 contains 17 residues. V gave up 3 bases and J gave up 0 bases; unmatched junction bases: 6.

This CDR3 is CASTPFETGHTEAFF. The CDR3 DNA reads as TGCGCCAGCACTCCCTTCGAAACAGGGCACACTGAAGCTTTCTTT. This chain links TRBV5-1 with TRBJ1-1, with a possible D match to TRBD1 (6 bases). CDR3 length equals 15 residues. The V gene's germline CDR1 is SGHRS and CDR2 YFSETQ. V was trimmed by 6 bases and J by 3 bases, leaving 18 bases between them.

The gene calls are TRBV11-2 and TRBJ1-5; no clear D gene. From germline, CDR1 is SGHAT and CDR2 FQNNGV. CDR3 length: 15 residues. Trimming pared 5 bases from V and 4 bases from J, leaving 15 bases between. The CDR3 is CASSLQSGSNQPQHF. In nucleotides, the CDR3 is TGTGCCAGCAGCCTCCAATCGGGGTCGAATCAGCCCCAGCATTTT.

This clonotype appeared many times. This chain connects TRBV7-2 to TRBJ1-5; TRBD1 aligns across 8 bases. Germline V gene lookup returns CDR1 SGHTA and CDR2 FQGNSA. The CDR3 covers 14 residues. The J segment lost 4 bases and the V segment lost 4 bases, leaving 3 bases of the junction unmatched. For the CDR3, the DNA is TGTGCCAGCAGCTCACAGGGGGTTAATCAGCCCCAGCATTTT. This encodes CASSSQGVNQPQHF.

The CDR3 DNA follows: TGTGCCTGGAGGTCGAGTGCTACTAGCACAGATACGCAGTATTTT. Residues: CAWRSSATSTDTQYF. V is TRBV30 and J is TRBJ2-3, with no clear D. This CDR3 spans 15 amino acids. V gave up 3 bases and J gave up 0 bases, with 13 bases separating them. From germline, CDR1 is GTSNPN and CDR2 SVGIG (reference sequence).

This chain links TRBV12-3 or TRBV12-4 with TRBJ2-3, with a weak D call TRBD1 (6 bases). The ends were cut back, 9 bases at V and 5 bases at J, with 15 bases in the middle. The CDR3 length is 13 residues. The CDR3 nucleotides read TGTGCCAGTGGTACAGGGAGAGAAGATACGCAGTATTTT. Its translation is CASGTGREDTQYF.

This clonotype has ten or more counts. The chain couples TRBV20-1 to TRBJ2-5; 10 nucleotides agree with TRBD1. The CDR3 has 17 residues. The J segment lost 4 bases and the V segment lost 0 bases, leaving 11 bases of the junction unmatched. Germline CDR1 DFQATT, CDR2 SNEGSKA (reference sequence). The CDR3 is CSARDFRDRGEIETQYF. The CDR3 DNA is TGCAGTGCTAGAGACTTCCGGGACAGGGGAGAAATAGAGACCCAGTACTTC.

CDR3 residues: CASTVIEIDWFWYGYTF. The DNA for the CDR3 is TGTGCCAGCACCGTAATCGAGATCGACTGGTTTTGGTATGGCTACACCTTC. The chain recombines TRBV7-4 with TRBJ1-2; no definite D call. The CDR3 runs 17 residues. Germline V gives CDR1 SGHVT, CDR2 SQSDAQ. Trimming took off 7 bases at V and 5 bases at J, with 26 bases between the two ends.

This clonotype was seen more than once but under ten times. The V call is TRBV2, the J call TRBJ2-7, with 9 nucleotides matching TRBD1. TRBJ2-5 matches the DNA end more closely, so the J call is doubtful. There are 16 residues in the CDR3. CDR1 SNHLY and CDR2 FYNNEI come from the germline V gene. The CDR3, as DNA: TGTGCCAGCAGTGAAGGACAGGGGGTCTCCCTAGAGACCCAGTACTTC. Translated, it gives CASSEGQGVSLETQYF.

A single count supports this clonotype. J is TRBJ2-4 and V is TRBV12-3 or TRBV12-4; 7 bases map to TRBD2. The DNA end is a closer match to TRBJ2-7, so the J assignment may be wrong. The CDR3 contains 15 residues. The CDR3 nucleotides are TGTGCCAGCAGTCCTGACGGGGGGAATCTGGACGAGCAGTACTTC. Its translation: CASSPDGGNLDEQYF.

This chain connects TRBV20-1 to TRBJ2-2, with 15 bases that match TRBD2. Germline V CDR1 and CDR2: DFQATT, SNEGSKA (reference sequence). This CDR3 spans 16 amino acids. With V trimmed by 7 bases and J by 4 bases, 7 bases remained unmatched. This CDR3 reads CSVKGTSGGRTGELFF. The CDR3 coding sequence is TGCAGTGTCAAAGGGACTAGCGGGGGGCGCACCGGGGAGCTGTTTTTT.

This clonotype came up many times. The chain combines TRBV20-1 with TRBJ2-7; a possible D gene is TRBD2 (6 bases). Germline V gives CDR1 DFQATT, CDR2 SNEGSKA (reference sequence). The V end was cut by 6 bases, the J end by 0 bases, with 12 bases between. CDR3 length equals 13 residues. The DNA of the CDR3 is TGCAGTGCAGGGACTTCGAGCTCCTACGAGCAGTACTTC. This codes for CSAGTSSSYEQYF.

The V call is TRBV18, the J call TRBJ2-3; D assignment may be TRBD1 or TRBD2 (5 bases each). Germline V CDR1 and CDR2: KGHSH, LQKENI. V gave up 4 bases and J gave up 6 bases, with 11 bases separating them. The CDR3 extends over 13 amino acids. The CDR3 coding sequence is TGTGCCAGCTCACTTCCGGGACCCGATACGCAGTATTTT. Translated: CASSLPGPDTQYF.

This clonotype was observed at least ten times. The chain couples TRBV10-3 to TRBJ2-3; TRBD2 might be the D (6 bases). The CDR3 length is 13 residues. Trimming removed 0 bases from V and 5 bases from J, with 6 bases in between. Per germline, CDR1 ENHRY and CDR2 SYGVKD. The CDR3 DNA reads TGTGCCATCAGTGAGTCGGGGGGAGATACGCAGTATTTT. It translates to CAISESGGDTQYF.

In its sample, this clonotype was seen many times. The J gene is TRBJ1-4, the V gene TRBV4-3; 8 nucleotides agree with TRBD1. The CDR3 has 14 amino acids. Looked up from germline, CDR1 is LGHNA and CDR2 is YSLEER. Unmatched junction bases numbered 2, after V lost 4 bases and J lost 4 bases. The CDR3 sequence: CASSLGQVNEKLFF. DNA of the CDR3: TGCGCCAGCAGCCTGGGACAGGTTAATGAAAAACTGTTTTTT.

The V gene is TRBV11-3, the J gene TRBJ2-1; D call uncertain. V lost 1 base to trimming and J lost 13 bases, with 14 bases between them. Germline CDR1 and CDR2: SGHNT and YENEEA. The CDR3 runs to 13 residues. CDR3 nucleotide sequence: TGTGCCAGCAGCTTAGGACGGAAAGAGACCCAGTTCTTC. The encoded protein is CASSLGRKETQFF. Based on the CDR3 plus reference TRBV11-3 and TRBJ2-1, the full variable domain is EAGVVQSPRYKIIEKKQPVAFWCNPISGHNTLYWYLQNLGQGPELLIRYENEEAVDDSQLPKDRFSAERLKGVDSTLKIQPAELGDSAVYLCASSLGRKETQFFGPGTRLTVL.

This clonotype was picked up a small number of times. V gene TRBV12-3 or TRBV12-4 combines with J gene TRBJ1-3, with 9 bases lining up with TRBD1. V was pared by 5 bases and J by 5 bases, with 10 bases of the junction left unmatched. This CDR3 has 16 amino acids. CDR3 in amino acids: CASSPLGQGLRNTIYF. The CDR3 coding sequence is TGTGCCAGCAGTCCCCTGGGACAGGGTCTAAGAAACACCATATATTTT.

This rearrangement joins TRBV2 to TRBJ2-5, with 9 bases aligning to TRBD2. The CDR3 is 15 residues long. In germline, CDR1 is SNHLY, CDR2 FYNNEI. Trimming removed 5 bases from V and 4 bases from J; junction bases left unmatched: 8. The CDR3 nucleotides read TGTGCCAGCAGTCGACCCTTAGCGGGGGTAGAGACCCAGTACTTC. Encoded protein: CASSRPLAGVETQYF. Full variable domain (remainder filled in from reference TRBV2 and TRBJ2-5): EPEVTQTPSHQVTQMGQEVILRCVPISNHLYFYWYRQILGQKVEFLVSFYNNEISEKSEIFDDQFSVERPDGSNFTLKIRSTKLEDSAMYFCASSRPLAGVETQYFGPGTRLLVL.

This clonotype has ten or more counts. V is TRBV7-2 and J is TRBJ2-5; 8 nucleotides agree with TRBD2. Germline-derived CDR1 and CDR2 are SGHTA and FQGNSA. The CDR3 is made up of 17 amino acids. Unmatched junction bases numbered 17, after V lost 6 bases and J lost 5 bases. Here the CDR3 reads CASSPQESSGVGETQYF. The DNA for the CDR3 is TGTGCCAGCAGTCCACAGGAGAGTAGCGGGGTGGGGGAGACCCAGTACTTC.

With regard to this clonotype: Given a much more abundant clone one base away, this may be a read error. The chain uses TRBV20-1 and TRBJ2-1, with a tentative D call TRBD2 (6 bases). Trimming took 4 bases from V and 5 from J, leaving 15 bases between them. The germline gives CDR1 DFQATT, CDR2 SNEGSKA (reference sequence). This CDR3 is 14 amino acids long. In DNA, the CDR3 is TGCAGTGCTAACCGACTAGGTCGGGACAATGAGCAGTTCTTC. Amino acids: CSANRLGRDNEQFF.

The chain links TRBV3-1 to TRBJ1-3; perhaps TRBD1 as D (6 bases). This CDR3 spans 15 amino acids. In germline, CDR1 is LGHDT, CDR2 YNNKEL (reference sequence). Trimming removed 4 bases at V and 8 bases at J, with 18 bases between. The CDR3 reads CASSPTGTWQYTIYF. The CDR3 nucleotides are TGTGCCAGCAGCCCGACCGGGACATGGCAATACACCATATATTTT.

With regard to this clonotype: This may be a read error: a much more frequent sequence differs by one nucleotide. The V call is TRBV3-1, the J call TRBJ2-1; 7 nucleotides align to TRBD1. Germline V gene lookup returns CDR1 LGHDT and CDR2 YNNKEL (reference sequence). This CDR3 spans 14 amino acids. After removal of 3 bases from V and 13 bases from J, the junction contained 12 bases not matched to a gene. The CDR3 protein is CASSHTGAGETQFF. The CDR3 nucleotides read TGTGCCAGCAGCCATACAGGGGCCGGGGAGACCCAGTTCTTC.

A remark on this clonotype: A much more abundant neighbour one base away suggests this may be a read error. The genes are TRBV20-1 and TRBJ1-2, with D perhaps matching TRBD1 (5 bases). CDR1 and CDR2 (germline): DFQATT, SNEGSKA (reference sequence). Trimming pared 5 bases from V and 7 bases from J, leaving 11 bases between. This CDR3 spans 11 amino acids. The chain's CDR3 is CSAGAVCGYTF. CDR3 DNA: TGCAGTGCTGGGGCAGTCTGTGGCTACACCTTC.

As concerns this clonotype: With a much larger clone just one base away, this may be a read error. The chain carries TRBV7-2 and TRBJ2-5; tentative D call: TRBD1 (6 bases). Trimming removed 5 bases from V and 5 bases from J, with 12 bases in between. CDR3 length: 13 amino acids. Germline loops: CDR1 SGHTA, CDR2 FQGNSA. The CDR3 sequence is CASSHDRWETQYF. The CDR3 region has the DNA TGTGCCAGCAGCCACGACAGGTGGGAGACCCAGTACTTC.

Only a few counts were recorded for this clonotype. This sequence joins TRBV5-1 and TRBJ2-6, with 9 bases aligning to TRBD1. From germline, CDR1 is SGHRS and CDR2 YFSETQ. This CDR3 spans 19 amino acids. Germline trimming cut 4 bases from V and 2 bases from J; bases unmatched to any gene: 13. CDR3 region: CASSESGTGSLTGANVLTF. CDR3 sequence (DNA): TGCGCCAGCAGCGAATCCGGGACAGGGTCTTTAACTGGGGCCAACGTCCTGACTTTC.

This clonotype was picked up a small number of times. The junction departs from the called germline gene at one end, perhaps through a read error. The V call is TRBV3-1, the J call TRBJ2-1; 15 nucleotides match TRBD2. CDR1 is LGHDT, CDR2 YNNKEL, per germline (reference sequence). The CDR3 consists of 16 residues. CDR3 nucleotide sequence: TGTGCCAGCAGCCGGACTAGCGGGGGGGCCAGGAATGGGCAGTTCTTC. Protein product: CASSRTSGGARNGQFF.

This chain uses TRBV3-1 with TRBJ2-5, with TRBD2 matching 12 bases. J lost 1 base, V lost 1 base, and 4 bases had no gene match. CDR3 length: 17 amino acids. In germline, CDR1 is LGHDT, CDR2 YNNKEL (reference sequence). For the CDR3, the DNA is TGTGCCAGCAGCCAAGTGCTAGCGGGGGGGGGCCAAGAGACCCAGTACTTC. Translating it yields CASSQVLAGGGQETQYF.

Ten or more counts support this clonotype. DNA of the CDR3: TGTGCCAGCAGCAAAGGGACAGGGGTAGGCTACGAGCAGTACTTC. This translates into CASSKGTGVGYEQYF. This chain connects TRBV21-1 to TRBJ2-7; the D call in the table, TRBD1, was not verified against the DNA. TRBV21-1 is tagged as a pseudogene. The CDR3 is 15 amino acids.

This clonotype came up many times. The gene calls are TRBV20-1 and TRBJ2-5, with 10 bases matching TRBD2. The CDR3 runs to 12 residues. Per the germline V gene, CDR1 is DFQATT and CDR2 is SNEGSKA (reference sequence). The junction had 4 bases not matched to a gene; V was cut back by 7 bases and J by 5 bases. For the CDR3, the DNA is TGCAGTGTTAGCGGGGGGTCGGAGACCCAGTACTTC. It yields the protein CSVSGGSETQYF.